These 11 T cell receptor beta chains came from one sample sequenced in a study of T-cell reconstitution after alpha-beta-depleted transplantation in children. The authors prepared the TCRbeta library with unique molecular identifiers. Via MiXCR, TCRdb re-called the PCR reads, giving one row per CDR3 protein. The sample includes about 600,000 distinct CDR3 sequences, 23% of them seen just once. This specimen consisted of PBMCs, mostly from graft donor cells, obtained 360 days after TCRalphabeta/CD19-depleted stem cell transplant. The origin of the receptors is a boy younger than two who had a stem cell transplant for acute myeloid leukemia, so the T cells may come from the graft donor.

This clonotype was counted only a few times. The V and J genes are TRBV20-1 and TRBJ2-5; a possible D gene is TRBD2 (5 bases). CDR1 is DFQATT and CDR2 is SNEGSKA in the germline V gene (reference sequence). Deletions cut 0 bases from V and 5 bases from J, with 13 bases between. There are 14 residues in the CDR3. CDR3 sequence (DNA): TGCAGTGCTAGAGATGAGGGTTCGGGGGAGACCCAGTACTTC. It translates to CSARDEGSGETQYF.

In this sample, this clonotype turned up a few times. The V and J genes are TRBV27 and TRBJ2-1; a possible D gene is TRBD1 (6 bases). Trimming removed 6 bases at V and 4 bases at J, with 16 bases between. The CDR3 runs to 15 residues. CDR1 and CDR2 from the germline V gene are MNHEY and SMNVEV (reference sequence). The DNA for the CDR3 is TGTGCCAGCAGGGGAACAGGGCGGGTATACAATGAGCAGTTCTTC. This codes for CASRGTGRVYNEQFF.

V gene TRBV6-6 combines with J gene TRBJ1-1; 7 positions agree with TRBD1. The CDR3 extends over 13 amino acids. CDR1 and CDR2 (germline): MNHNY, SVGAGI (reference sequence). J was trimmed by 4 bases and V by 7 bases; bases with no gene match: 6. In nucleotides, the CDR3 is TGTGCCAGCACCCAGGAGGGGGCCACTGAAGCTTTCTTT. This encodes CASTQEGATEAFF.

The V gene is TRBV18, the J gene TRBJ2-1; D remains unclear. The germline gives CDR1 KGHSH, CDR2 LQKENI. Trimming removed 2 bases at V and 4 bases at J, with 6 bases between. This CDR3 is built from 13 residues. CDR3 in amino acids: CASSPGEYNEQFF. CDR3 in DNA: TGTGCCAGCTCACCAGGAGAGTACAATGAGCAGTTCTTC.

This clonotype was detected ten times or more. The chain joins TRBV20-1 to TRBJ2-7; D is ambiguous. The CDR3 covers 11 residues. The germline V gene has CDR1 DFQATT and CDR2 SNEGSKA (reference sequence). Trimming cost V 3 bases and J 4 bases, with 7 bases left between them. The CDR3 loop reads CSARKSYEQYV. The CDR3 nucleotides read TGCAGTGCTAGGAAGAGTTACGAGCAGTACGTC.

In this sample, this clonotype turned up a few times. This chain links TRBV6-5 with TRBJ2-1, with D maybe TRBD2 (7 bases). V was pared by 2 bases and J by 5 bases, with 16 bases between. The CDR3 spans 16 residues. CDR1 MNHEY and CDR2 SVGAGI come from the germline V gene. The CDR3 region is CASSYPIGGGDNEQFF. Here the CDR3 DNA reads TGTGCCAGCAGTTACCCCATAGGGGGGGGGGACAATGAGCAGTTCTTC.

This clonotype was found many times. The chain's CDR3 is CASSLESWTGIGSSYEQYF. In DNA, the CDR3 is TGCGCCAGCAGCTTGGAGTCCTGGACGGGGATAGGGTCCTCCTACGAGCAGTACTTC. The chain employs TRBV5-1 and TRBJ2-7, with a tentative D call TRBD2 (5 bases). Trimming shortened V by 0 bases and J by 0 bases, and 22 bases separated the two germline ends. Germline V lookup: CDR1 SGHRS, CDR2 YFSETQ. The CDR3 is 19 residues long.

This clonotype occurred many times. The V and J genes are TRBV7-2 and TRBJ2-5; possible D gene TRBD1, 7 bases. CDR3 length equals 14 residues. V was shortened by 4 bases and J by 5 bases, with 14 bases between the two germline ends. The germline V gene encodes CDR1 SGHTA and CDR2 FQGNSA. The CDR3 DNA is TGTGCCAGCAGCTCCCCGACAGGGAGGGAGACCCAGTACTTC. Amino acid sequence: CASSSPTGRETQYF.

This clonotype was counted ten times or more. This chain uses TRBV12-3 or TRBV12-4 with TRBJ2-1, with 7 bases aligning to TRBD1. With 8 bases clipped from V and 7 bases from J, the junction kept 5 bases outside the gene matches. The CDR3 is 12 amino acids. CDR3 DNA: TGTGCCAGCGAACAGGGACAGAATGAGCAGTTCTTC. This gives the protein CASEQGQNEQFF.

This clonotype was counted ten times or more. The chain joins TRBV20-1 to TRBJ1-6; D gene uncertain. Germline CDR1 is DFQATT and CDR2 is SNEGSKA (reference sequence). Trimming pared 5 bases from V and 7 bases from J, leaving 15 bases between. The CDR3 totals 14 residues. The CDR3 DNA reads TGCAGTGCTCTACGACCCAGCTGGAATTCACCCCTCCACTTT. Amino acid sequence: CSALRPSWNSPLHF.

This clonotype came up a few times. The chain joins TRBV12-3 or TRBV12-4 to TRBJ1-4; no clear D gene. The V gene lost 3 bases and the J gene lost 8 bases, with 10 bases spanning the gap. This CDR3 region has 13 residues. This CDR3 is CASSLMLGEKLFF. CDR3 bases: TGTGCCAGCAGTTTGATGTTAGGAGAAAAACTGTTTTTT.